This T cell receptor (beta chain) was recovered during a study of blood T cells in healthy people across ages. Whole-study findings and limits: CMV status of donors was unknown, possibly confounding expanded clonotype changes.

CDR3 size: 16 residues. Germline-derived CDR1 and CDR2 are SGDLS and YYNGEE. V was pared by 4 bases and J by 2 bases, with 18 bases between. Alongside a J-beta primer mix, a sample-barcoded 5' primer served in a second PCR lasting 7 to 11 cycles. MiXCR, applied by TCRdb to the 5' RACE reads, yields one record per CDR3 protein. The data show 2 million or so distinct CDR3 sequences, 49% seen once. As concerns this clonotype: What it binds is unknown.

PBMCs, at least 7 million per sample, were isolated. Sequencing was carried out using blood. The chain has TRBV9 and TRBJ2-5, with D perhaps matching TRBD1 or TRBD2 (5 bases each). The receptor comes from a middle-aged woman in good health. The CDR3 DNA is TGTGCCAGCAGCCTCGGGACCCCGATTTGGCAAGAGACCCAGTACTTC. This sequence encodes CASSLGTPIWQETQYF.